These 21 T cell receptor beta chains were sequenced from one sample in a study of blood T cell repertoires in COVID-19. Repertoires were generated with immunoSEQ multiplex PCR, while TCRdb's copy carries only in-frame clones and drops some. The profile shows roughly 100,000 clones, about 75% of them singletons. The sample was peripheral blood. All receptors derive from an older woman with acute or convalescent COVID-19.

The V call is TRBV12-3 or TRBV12-4, the J call TRBJ2-7; D remains unclear. Trimming pared 5 bases from V and 0 bases from J, leaving 8 bases between. CDR3 length equals 13 residues. As DNA, the CDR3 is TGTGCCAGCAGTCCCTCGTACTCCTACGAGCAGTACTTC. Translation gives CASSPSYSYEQYF.

The chain has TRBV5-4 and TRBJ1-1; D possibly corresponds to TRBD1 (6 bases). Germline V gene data show CDR1 as SGHNT and CDR2 as YYREEE (reference sequence). This CDR3 has 16 amino acids. Trimming took 0 bases from V and 7 from J, leaving 19 bases between them. The CDR3 DNA follows: TGTGCCAGCAGCTTGGGGGGGGGACAAAATCTGGGTGAAGCTTTCTTT. It yields the protein CASSLGGGQNLGEAFF.

V is TRBV3-1 (or the pseudogene TRBV3-2) and J is TRBJ2-2; no reliable D call. The CDR3 length is 13 residues. Germline assignment: CDR1 LGHDT and CDR2 YNNKEL (reference sequence). Between the trimmed V and J ends, which lost 4 bases and 2 bases, there was a span of 5 bases. The CDR3 here is CASSLLNTGELFF. The CDR3 nucleotides are TGTGCCAGCAGCCTTCTCAACACCGGGGAGCTGTTTTTT.

This rearrangement joins TRBV15 to TRBJ1-5; 11 bases line up with TRBD1. In germline, CDR1 is LNHNV, CDR2 YYDKDF (reference sequence). The CDR3 is 15 amino acids. Trimming took 0 bases from V and 11 from J; bases not matched to a gene: 6. The CDR3 coding sequence is TGTGCCACCAGCAGAGATCGGACAGGGGGCCGGTCCCAGCATTTT. It is translated as CATSRDRTGGRSQHF.

The chain links TRBV9 to TRBJ2-1, with D possibly matching TRBD1 (5 bases). The germline CDR1 and CDR2 sequences are SGDLS and YYNGEE. The CDR3 covers 16 residues. V was trimmed by 4 bases and J by 0 bases, leaving 14 bases between them. CDR3 sequence (DNA): TGTGCCAGCAGCCCGTATGGGCAGGGCTCCTACAATGAGCAGTTCTTC. Its protein product is CASSPYGQGSYNEQFF.

The chain recombines TRBV7-9 with TRBJ2-1, with D possibly being TRBD1 (6 bases). The germline CDR1 and CDR2 sequences are SEHNR and FQNEAQ (reference sequence). The CDR3 runs to 16 residues. The V end lost 3 bases, the J end lost 7 bases, and 19 bases lay between the germline ends. CDR3 sequence (DNA): TGTGCCAGCAGCTTCTTATTCGGCAGGGGATGGAATGAGCAGTTCTTC. Protein sequence: CASSFLFGRGWNEQFF.

The chain carries TRBV19 and TRBJ2-1; D is undetermined. Germline CDR1 reads LNHDA; CDR2 reads SQIVND (reference sequence). The CDR3 runs to 15 residues. V lost 3 bases, J lost 3 bases, and 12 bases lay in between. The CDR3 region is CASSMSRSDYNEQFF. The CDR3 region has the DNA TGTGCCAGTAGTATGTCCCGCTCAGACTACAATGAGCAGTTCTTC.

The chain recombines TRBV3-1 (or the pseudogene TRBV3-2) with TRBJ2-1, with 7 positions matching TRBD2. The germline CDR1 and CDR2 sequences are LGHDT and YNNKEL (reference sequence). Trimming removed 0 bases from V and 7 bases from J; junction bases left unmatched: 9. The CDR3 contains 16 residues. CDR3 sequence reads: CASSQDGRGRTNEQFF. The CDR3 DNA follows: TGTGCCAGCAGCCAAGATGGGCGGGGGAGGACTAATGAGCAGTTCTTC.

This clone was counted only a few times. The chain has TRBV5-1 and TRBJ1-2; D ambiguous. Germline V CDR1 and CDR2: SGHRS, YFSETQ. The V end was cut by 1 base, the J end by 2 bases, with 3 bases between. This CDR3 spans 12 amino acids. The CDR3 DNA follows: TGCGCCAGCAGCTTGTCGAACTATGGCTACACCTTC. Its translation is CASSLSNYGYTF.

The genes are TRBV13 and TRBJ1-1; 8 positions agree with TRBD1. The CDR3 runs to 16 residues. V lost 2 bases and J lost 2; bases outside the gene matches: 7. CDR1 PRHDT and CDR2 FYEKMQ come from the germline V gene (reference sequence). CDR3 region: CASSLRTGRGNTEAFF. The CDR3, as DNA: TGTGCCAGCAGCTTACGGACAGGGAGGGGAAACACTGAAGCTTTCTTT.

This clone was detected only a few times. The V and J genes are TRBV19 and TRBJ1-5; 7 nucleotides match TRBD1. The V and J ends lost 7 bases and 5 bases, in that order; junction bases with no gene match: 5. Germline-derived CDR1 and CDR2 are LNHDA and SQIVND (reference sequence). This CDR3 has 13 residues. CDR3 region: CASTPTGYQPQHF. CDR3 in DNA: TGTGCCAGTACCCCGACAGGGTATCAGCCCCAGCATTTT.

The chain recombines TRBV9 with TRBJ2-7; the match to TRBD1 covers 7 bases. The CDR3 length is 15 residues. Germline trimming cut 4 bases from V and 5 bases from J; bases unmatched to any gene: 12. The germline V gene encodes CDR1 SGDLS and CDR2 YYNGEE. The CDR3 coding sequence is TGTGCCAGCAGCCCCCGACCGACAGGGTTCGACGAGCAGTACTTC. This gives the protein CASSPRPTGFDEQYF.

On this clone itself: The junction departs from germline at one end; a sequencing error may be responsible. This rearrangement joins TRBV30 to TRBJ2-7; a weak D match, TRBD1 (6 bases). Germline V CDR1 and CDR2: GTSNPN, SVGIG (reference sequence). The CDR3 is 13 residues long. The CDR3, as DNA: TGTGCCTGGAGGGTGAGGGGGAACTACGGGCAGTACTTC. Translating gives CAWRVRGNYGQYF.

This clone showed up just once. The chain uses TRBV27 and TRBJ2-2, with 14 bases that match TRBD2. The CDR3 has 19 amino acids. V gave up 3 bases and J gave up 3 bases; unmatched junction bases: 9. The germline V gene has CDR1 MNHEY and CDR2 SMNVEV (reference sequence). The CDR3 loop is CASSFRRLAGGQDTGELFF. In DNA form, the CDR3 reads TGTGCCAGCAGTTTCCGCCGACTAGCGGGGGGGCAGGACACCGGGGAGCTGTTTTTT.

This sequence joins TRBV13 and TRBJ2-7, with a weak D call TRBD2 (6 bases). Trimming left V 5 bases short and J 3 bases short, with 8 bases between. Germline values: CDR1 PRHDT, CDR2 FYEKMQ (reference sequence). This CDR3 spans 12 amino acids. CDR3 residues: CASSPTSYEQYF. CDR3 nucleotide sequence: TGTGCCAGCAGCCCGACTAGCTACGAGCAGTACTTC.

This clone has just one count. The chain joins TRBV2 to TRBJ2-5, with D possibly being TRBD1 (7 bases). Trimming shortened V by 5 bases and J by 4 bases, and 14 bases separated the two germline ends. Germline CDR1 reads SNHLY; CDR2 reads FYNNEI. The CDR3 spans 14 residues. The CDR3 is CASSTGEVRETQYF. CDR3 nucleotides: TGTGCCAGCAGTACAGGGGAGGTTCGAGAGACCCAGTACTTC.

The chain recombines TRBV7-2 with TRBJ2-2, with TRBD2 matching over 7 bases. This CDR3 contains 19 residues. Germline V gene data show CDR1 as SGHTA and CDR2 as FQGNSA. After removal of 3 bases from V and 2 bases from J, the junction contained 15 bases not matched to a gene. Written as DNA, the CDR3 is TGTGCCAGCAGCTTTGGTCCCGGGAGCGGGGCTCCAAACACCGGGGAGCTGTTTTTT. Amino acids: CASSFGPGSGAPNTGELFF.

The V gene is TRBV12-5, the J gene TRBJ1-1; 10 bases line up with TRBD1. This CDR3 spans 15 amino acids. The J segment lost 5 bases and the V segment lost 6 bases, leaving 9 bases of the junction unmatched. Per germline, CDR1 LGHNT and CDR2 FRNRAP. The CDR3, as DNA: TGTGCTAGTGGCCCCGGGACAGGGGTTTATACTGAAGCTTTCTTT. Its protein is CASGPGTGVYTEAFF.

V usage is TRBV7-2 and J usage is TRBJ2-6; D not certain. Trimming shortened V by 5 bases and J by 2 bases, and 10 bases separated the two germline ends. The CDR3 spans 15 residues. CDR1 SGHTA and CDR2 FQGNSA come from the germline V gene. CDR3 in amino acids: CASSARLTGANVLTF. CDR3 bases: TGTGCCAGCAGCGCTAGGTTAACTGGGGCCAACGTCCTGACTTTC.

The rearrangement links TRBV30 to TRBJ1-2; D unresolved. Germline V gene data show CDR1 as GTSNPN and CDR2 as SVGIG (reference sequence). The CDR3 loop spans 12 amino acids. The V end was cut by 4 bases, the J end by 6 bases, with 12 bases between. This CDR3 reads CAWNGPRDGYTF. The CDR3 DNA reads TGTGCCTGGAACGGCCCACGGGATGGCTACACCTTC.

The rearrangement links TRBV21-1 to TRBJ2-4; the table's D call, TRBD1, was not checked against the DNA. TRBV21-1 represents a pseudogene. CDR3 length: 20 amino acids. CDR3 region: CASSKITRNLTGHSKNIQYF. In nucleotides, the CDR3 is TGTGCCAGCAGCAAAATAACCCGAAACTTAACAGGGCACTCCAAAAACATTCAGTACTTC.